These 5 T cell receptor beta chains share one sample of origin, sequenced in a study of PD-1 blockade in classical Hodgkin lymphoma. As to time point: cycle 4 day 1 (C4D1), after six to seven weeks of nivolumab. Following autologous stem cell transplantation, relapse occurred in every patient, and exposure to brentuximab vedotin varied. Generated by immunoSEQ multiplex PCR, the TCRdb table keeps only in-frame clones and is missing some. The sample holds approximately 17,000 clones, about 65% seen once. Here the sequenced sample was peripheral blood mononuclear cells (PBMCs), taken before the fourth cycle of nivolumab. The receptors here all came from a human donor with classical Hodgkin lymphoma.

The chain recombines TRBV29-1 with TRBJ1-4; 7 bases agree with TRBD1. J gave up 10 bases and V 5 bases, and 13 bases lay outside the gene matches. Germline V CDR1 and CDR2: SQVTM, ANQGSEA. CDR3 length: 14 residues. The CDR3 loop is CSVLAGTAHPKLFF. The DNA of the CDR3 is TGCAGCGTTCTGGCCGGGACAGCGCACCCAAAACTGTTTTTT.

In this sample, this clone turned up once. This chain uses TRBV7-9 with TRBJ2-7, with no clear D. V was trimmed by 0 bases and J by 6 bases, leaving 9 bases between them. Germline V gene sequence: CDR1 SEHNR, CDR2 FQNEAQ (reference sequence). The CDR3 runs 13 residues. In nucleotides, the CDR3 is TGTGCCAGCAGCTTAGCAGGGTCTGTCGAGCAGTACTTC. This codes for CASSLAGSVEQYF.

By its share, this clone is medium-sized (0.01 to 0.1%). The V gene is TRBV10-3, the J gene TRBJ2-3, with D possibly being TRBD1 or TRBD2 (6 bases each). The germline V and J ends were trimmed by 11 bases and 2 bases, with 20 bases remaining between them. The CDR3 contains 15 residues. Looked up from germline, CDR1 is ENHRY and CDR2 is SYGVKD. The CDR3 region has the DNA TGTGCCTCGGCGGAGGGGGGCCAGATCACAGATACGCAGTATTTT. This translates into CASAEGGQITDTQYF.

This clone was seen a few times. The rearrangement uses TRBV18 and TRBJ2-7; D gene unclear. CDR3 length equals 13 residues. V was shortened by 3 bases and J by 2 bases, with 8 bases between the two germline ends. Germline CDR1 and CDR2: KGHSH and LQKENI. The CDR3 DNA follows: TGTGCCAGCTCACCTCGACGGCCCTACGAGCAGTACTTC. Protein: CASSPRRPYEQYF.

This clone was seen a single time. The rearrangement links TRBV5-1 to TRBJ1-5; tentative D call: TRBD1 (6 bases). The CDR3 length is 15 residues. The V and J ends lost 2 bases and 8 bases respectively, with 17 bases between them. The germline V gene encodes CDR1 SGHRS and CDR2 YFSETQ. Here the CDR3 reads CASSFTNREGEPQHF. For the CDR3, the DNA is TGCGCCAGCAGCTTTACGAACAGGGAAGGGGAGCCCCAGCATTTT.